What follows are 10 T cell receptor beta chains derived from one specimen sequenced in a study of blood T cell repertoires in COVID-19. Some clones are missing from TCRdb's copy, which holds only in-frame ones; the method was immunoSEQ multiplex PCR. Among 270,000 or so clones, over 75% were seen once, and the ten largest hold roughly 15%. The specimen sequenced was peripheral blood. These receptors all stem from a human donor in a cohort sampled during active COVID-19.

In DNA form, the CDR3 reads TGTGCCAGCAGCTTAGACAGGATTGGCTACACCTTC. Translated, it gives CASSLDRIGYTF. The rearrangement joins TRBV5-8 to TRBJ1-2; TRBD1 is a possible D gene (6 bases). The CDR3 consists of 12 residues. Trimming shortened V by 2 bases and J by 7 bases, and 9 bases separated the two germline ends. Per germline, CDR1 SGHTS and CDR2 YDEGEE.

The gene calls are TRBV7-2 and TRBJ1-5; tentative D call: TRBD1 (6 bases). The CDR3 is made up of 14 amino acids. Germline-derived CDR1 and CDR2 are SGHTA and FQGNSA. V lost 5 bases and J 4 bases, leaving 12 bases between the germline ends. CDR3 nucleotides: TGTGCCAGCAGCAAACAGGGCCTTAATCAGCCCCAGCATTTT. It yields the protein CASSKQGLNQPQHF.

V gene TRBV6-5 combines with J gene TRBJ1-2, with D possibly TRBD1 on 6 matching bases. V lost 6 bases and J 3 bases, leaving 17 bases between the germline ends. Germline loops: CDR1 MNHEY, CDR2 SVGAGI. The CDR3 sequence is 15 residues long. CDR3 sequence reads: CASSTTLGGYYGYTF. CDR3 nucleotide sequence: TGTGCCAGCAGCACCACCCTAGGGGGTTACTATGGCTACACCTTC.

This clone was detected ten times or more. V usage is TRBV9 and J usage is TRBJ2-2, with D maybe TRBD2 (5 bases). CDR3 length equals 18 residues. From germline, CDR1 is SGDLS and CDR2 YYNGEE. Trimming took off 2 bases at V and 2 bases at J, with 19 bases between the two ends. The CDR3 nucleotides are TGTGCCAGCAGCGTTTCTGCTAGCCACACCTTTAACACCGGGGAGCTGTTTTTT. It yields the protein CASSVSASHTFNTGELFF.

As regards this clone: Other nucleotide sequences in the sample specify the same CDR3. The chain combines TRBV7-2 with TRBJ1-3; D not certain. Germline CDR1 reads SGHTA; CDR2 reads FQGNSA. The V and J ends lost 4 bases and 0 bases respectively, with 10 bases between them. CDR3 length: 15 amino acids. This chain's CDR3 is CASSSLASSGNTIYF. In DNA form, the CDR3 reads TGTGCCAGCAGCTCCCTGGCCAGCTCTGGAAACACCATATATTTT.

The rearrangement links TRBV6-1 to TRBJ1-3; TRBD1 agrees at 7 bases. The CDR3 sequence is 14 residues long. The germline CDR1 and CDR2 sequences are MNHNS and SASEGT. V lost 6 bases, J lost 0 bases, and 2 bases stayed unmatched. The CDR3 protein is CASRAGGSGNTIYF. Written as DNA, the CDR3 is TGTGCCAGCAGGGCAGGGGGCTCTGGAAACACCATATATTTT.

The V call is TRBV7-8, the J call TRBJ1-2, with 8 bases aligning to TRBD1. CDR3 length: 15 amino acids. The germline gives CDR1 SGHVS, CDR2 FQNEAQ. V trimming: 4 bases; J trimming: 8 bases; junction bases outside the gene matches: 12. The CDR3 region has the DNA TGTGCCAGCAGCTCGATGGTGCAGGGGGCGCGGGGCTACACCTTC. This sequence encodes CASSSMVQGARGYTF.

V usage is TRBV5-1 and J usage is TRBJ2-1, with 11 bases aligning to TRBD2. CDR1 and CDR2 from the germline V gene are SGHRS and YFSETQ. The ends lost 0 bases at V and 6 bases at J; junction bases unmatched: 5. This CDR3 region has 16 residues. CDR3 nucleotide sequence: TGCGCCAGCAGCTTGGAGTTGCTAGCGGGAGGCAATGAGCAGTTCTTC. Its protein product is CASSLELLAGGNEQFF.

The rearrangement links TRBV9 to TRBJ2-7; D perhaps matches TRBD2 (5 bases). CDR1 SGDLS and CDR2 YYNGEE come from the germline V gene. V was clipped by 0 bases and J by 2 bases, with 12 bases between them. The CDR3 runs 15 residues. Here the CDR3 DNA reads TGTGCCAGCAGCGTAGGATCGGAAGCGGCCTACGAGCAGTACTTC. Encoded protein: CASSVGSEAAYEQYF.

This clone was detected once. This chain joins TRBV3-1 (or the pseudogene TRBV3-2) and TRBJ1-2; 7 bases map to TRBD1. There are 15 residues in the CDR3. In germline, CDR1 is LGHDT, CDR2 YNNKEL (reference sequence). Germline trimming cut 4 bases from V and 0 bases from J; bases unmatched to any gene: 5. The CDR3 DNA is TGTGCCAGCAGCCTTAGACAGGGCGCTAACTATGGCTACACCTTC. Protein sequence: CASSLRQGANYGYTF.